The clone carrying this T cell receptor beta chain was recorded many times. The sample comes from a study of T-cell reconstitution after alpha-beta-depleted transplantation in children. Unique molecular identifiers were incorporated when the TCRbeta library was constructed. TCRdb ran MiXCR on the PCR reads and lists one entry per CDR3 protein. This sample has 70,000 to 100,000 distinct CDR3 sequences, with approximately 12% found just once. Trimming cost V 1 base and J 6 bases, with 17 bases left between them. Germline V lookup: CDR1 SGHRS, CDR2 YFSETQ. The CDR3 is made up of 16 amino acids. The specimen comprised PBMCs from the stem cell graft donor, sampled from the stem cell graft. V and J are TRBV5-1 and TRBJ2-1, with D perhaps given as TRBD1 or TRBD2 (6 bases each). This sequence was found in a human donor who donated a stem cell graft to a child with inherited bone marrow failure. The CDR3 sequence: CASSLPGGGTFNEQFF. Written as DNA, the CDR3 is TGCGCCAGCAGCTTGCCCGGGGGCGGAACCTTCAATGAGCAGTTCTTC.